These T cell receptor beta chains were read from a single sample in a study of blood T cell repertoires in COVID-19. TCRdb's copy holds only in-frame clones and misses some; the assay was immunoSEQ multiplex PCR. This sample has a few hundred thousand clones; 80% to 90% occur once, and the top ten carry about 3%. The sample consisted of PBMCs or T cells enriched from blood (not recorded which). The receptors here all came from a woman aged 18-30 years in a cohort exposed to, infected with or recovered from COVID-19 (not recorded which). Each CDR3 is given with its conserved first and last residue. The D gene is left open where the match is weak. Clone sizes are given selectively: once, few, many, or a class where the clone is expanded.

-	TRBV9	TRBJ1-2	few	TGTGCCAGCAGCGCCGAGAGTTCTCCGAGCTACACCTTC	CASSAESSPSYTF
-	TRBV5-1	TRBJ2-7	-	TGCGCCAGCCCAGGCGGGGACGTACCCTACGAGCAGTACTTC	CASPGGDVPYEQYF
-	TRBV15	TRBJ2-5	-	TGTGCCACCAGCAGAGTACTGGGCGGGGGCTCGGGGGAGACCCAGTACTTC	CATSRVLGGGSGETQYF
-	TRBV2	TRBJ2-2	-	TGTGCCAGCTCCGACTCGTATCCGAACACCGGGGAGCTGTTTTTT	CASSDSYPNTGELFF
-	TRBV20-1	TRBJ1-5	-	TGCAGTGCTAGGGGGAGGACCGATGGGGATTTT	CSARGRTDGDF
-	TRBV6-5	TRBJ1-1	-	TGTGCCAGCAGTTCCTACAGGGAGAACACTGAAGCTTTCTTT	CASSSYRENTEAFF
TRBD1	TRBV11-3	TRBJ1-2	-	TGTGCCAGCAGCTTAAGGGGACAGTCACGGTACGGCTACACCTTC	CASSLRGQSRYGYTF
TRBD1	TRBV19	TRBJ2-5	-	TGTGCCAGTAGTCGGACAGGGCGGCAAGAGACCCAGTACTTC	CASSRTGRQETQYF
TRBD2	TRBV24-1	TRBJ2-1	-	TGTGCCACCAGTGACCCGGGACTAGCGGGAGAAATTAAGTTCTTC	CATSDPGLAGEIKFF
TRBD1	TRBV19	TRBJ2-5	-	TGTGCCAGTAGCATCGGGGACAGGGGTAGAGAGACCCAGTACTTC	CASSIGDRGRETQYF
TRBD2	TRBV19	TRBJ2-7	-	TGTGCCAGTAGTATTTGGACTAGCGGGAGAAGCGAGCAGTACTTC	CASSIWTSGRSEQYF
TRBD1	TRBV9	TRBJ1-6	-	TGTGCCAGCACTAAGGGACAGGGAAATTCACCCCTCCACTTT	CASTKGQGNSPLHF
TRBD1	TRBV7-2	TRBJ2-3	once	TGTGCCAGCAGCCAGACAGGGCAAAAATACACAGATACGCAGTATTTT	CASSQTGQKYTDTQYF
TRBD1	TRBV5-5	TRBJ2-7	-	TGTGCCAGCAGCTTCGAAAGGACAGGCTCCTACGAGCAGTACTTC	CASSFERTGSYEQYF
-	TRBV9	TRBJ2-1	once	TGTGCCAGCAGCGGATCCGGGACTTACACTGCTGAGCAGTTCTTC	CASSGSGTYTAEQFF
TRBD1	TRBV7-8	TRBJ1-6	-	TGTGCCAGCAGCTCCATACGGACAGGTTCACCCCTCCACTTT	CASSSIRTGSPLHF
TRBD2	TRBV4-1	TRBJ2-7	-	TGCGCCAGCAGCCAAGATGGGGAGGGGAGCTATCGTACCTACGAGCAGTACTTC	CASSQDGEGSYRTYEQYF
-	TRBV5-6	TRBJ2-7	-	TGTGCCAGCAGCCCGACAGGGAGGTTCCTCTTCTACGAGCAGTACTTC	CASSPTGRFLFYEQYF
TRBD2	TRBV2	TRBJ2-1	-	TGTGCCAGCAGTGACGGCGGGAGTGAGCAGTTCTTC	CASSDGGSEQFF
TRBD1	TRBV9	TRBJ1-3	-	TGTGCCAGCAGCCCGGGGACAGGGTCTGGAAACACCATATATTTT	CASSPGTGSGNTIYF
-	TRBV7-3	TRBJ2-1	few	TGTGCCAGCAGCTTGGTGACTAGAGCTTCCGATGAGCAGTTCTTC	CASSLVTRASDEQFF
-	TRBV28	TRBJ1-4	-	TGTGCCAGCAGTGACAGACTAGCGGGGGGTGAAAAACTGTTTTTT	CASSDRLAGGEKLFF
TRBD2	TRBV7-3	TRBJ2-1	-	TGTGCCAGCAGCTTAAGCGGGAGTGAGTACAATGAGCAGTTCTTC	CASSLSGSEYNEQFF
-	TRBV6-1	TRBJ2-1	-	TGTGCCAGCAGTGAAGCGCTGCAGGGGTCGAGTGAGCAGTTCTTC	CASSEALQGSSEQFF
-	TRBV29-1	TRBJ2-6	-	TGCAGCGTAGCCGGGGTACTCTCTGGGGCCAACGTCCTGACTTTC	CSVAGVLSGANVLTF
-	TRBV6-5	TRBJ1-2	-	TGTGCCAGCAGCCGCGTACAGGGCCATGGCTACACCTTC	CASSRVQGHGYTF
-	TRBV2	TRBJ1-1	-	TGTGCCAGCAGTACGGGACACTCTTCTGATACTGAAGCTTTCTTT	CASSTGHSSDTEAFF
-	TRBV21-1	TRBJ2-7	once	TGTGCCAGCAGCCCCCAACAGCCCACCTACGAGCAGTACTTC	CASSPQQPTYEQYF
TRBD2	TRBV9	TRBJ2-1	-	TGTGCCAGCAGCTCGGGGGGGACTCCTGGCAATGAGCAGTTCTTC	CASSSGGTPGNEQFF
-	TRBV5-6	TRBJ2-5	few	TGTGCCAGCAGCTTGGTGTCGGGGGTGACCCAGTACTTC	CASSLVSGVTQYF
-	TRBV27	TRBJ1-6	-	TGTGCCAGCATCCCCTTGGCCCCGACAGTGGGGTATAATTCACCCCTCCACTTT	CASIPLAPTVGYNSPLHF
TRBD1	TRBV6-2/TRBV6-3	TRBJ1-5	-	TGTGCCAGCAGCCAACAGGGGGCGCAGCCCCAGCATTTT	CASSQQGAQPQHF
-	TRBV3-1/TRBV3-2	TRBJ1-2	-	TGTGCCAGCAGCCCGATGGGAAAGGACATCAACTATGGCTACACCTTC	CASSPMGKDINYGYTF
-	TRBV6-2/TRBV6-3	TRBJ1-5	-	TGTGCCAGCAGTTACCCCCGGGACACCAGCAATCAGCCCCAGCATTTT	CASSYPRDTSNQPQHF
TRBD1	TRBV4-1	TRBJ2-1	-	TGCGCCAGCAGCCAGGGGGCAGGGGGCATCGATGAGCAGTTCTTC	CASSQGAGGIDEQFF
TRBD1	TRBV6-5	TRBJ1-2	-	TGTGCCAGCAGTTGGGGACAGGGGGTGGATGGCTACACCTTC	CASSWGQGVDGYTF
TRBD1	TRBV5-4	TRBJ2-7	-	TGTGCCAGCAGCCGCCCGGACAGGGAGGTCAACGAGCAGTACTTC	CASSRPDREVNEQYF
TRBD2	TRBV7-9	TRBJ2-7	-	TGTGCCAGCAGCTGGACTAGCGGGAGGGCCTACGAGCAGTACTTC	CASSWTSGRAYEQYF
TRBD1	TRBV7-2	TRBJ1-2	-	TGTGCCAGCAGGCCACAGGGGCCCTATGGCTACACCTTC	CASRPQGPYGYTF
TRBD2	TRBV5-1	TRBJ2-1	-	TGCGCCAGCAGCTCCCCGACTAGCGGGGGGGCGTCTCTTTATAGTGAGCAGTTCTTC	CASSSPTSGGASLYSEQFF
-	TRBV15	TRBJ1-5	-	TGTGCCACCAGCAGAGATCGACAGATCCTAGGGCCCCAGCATTTT	CATSRDRQILGPQHF
TRBD1	TRBV10-3	TRBJ2-1	-	TGTGCCTCCCGGACGGGACAGCGTAATGAGCAGTTCTTC	CASRTGQRNEQFF
-	TRBV20-1	TRBJ1-6	-	TGCAGTGCTACTTCTTCACCCCTCCACTTT	CSATSSPLHF
TRBD1	TRBV6-5	TRBJ1-4	-	TGTGCCAGCAGTAACTCCGGGACAGGGAATGAAAAACTGTTTTTT	CASSNSGTGNEKLFF
TRBD1	TRBV7-3	TRBJ2-5	-	TGTGCCAGCAGCTTAACAGGGGGCAGGGTGGAGACCCAGTACTTC	CASSLTGGRVETQYF
TRBD2	TRBV4-1	TRBJ2-7	-	TGCGCCAGCAGCCAAGAGTCTGCTAGCGGGGGCCGTATTCCCTACGAGCAGTACTTC	CASSQESASGGRIPYEQYF
-	TRBV11-2	TRBJ2-1	-	TGTGCCAGCAGCTATCCTATCTCCGGGCAGGGAAATTACAATGAGCAGTTCTTC	CASSYPISGQGNYNEQFF
-	TRBV30	TRBJ1-3	-	TGTGCCTGGAGTCCGGACAGAAGAAACACCATATATTTT	CAWSPDRRNTIYF
TRBD1	TRBV9	TRBJ2-5	-	TGTGCCAGCAGCCCCCAGGGGGCAGGGGTACAAGAGACCCAGTACTTC	CASSPQGAGVQETQYF
TRBD1	TRBV4-1	TRBJ1-2	-	TGCGCCAGCAGCCAGCCCGCCAGGGGGCGAGACTATGGCTACACCTTC	CASSQPARGRDYGYTF
TRBD2	TRBV18	TRBJ2-2	-	TGTGCCAGCTCATCTCTAGCGGGAGGATACACCGGGGAGCTGTTTTTT	CASSSLAGGYTGELFF
TRBD1	TRBV15	TRBJ1-1	-	TGTGCCACCAGCAGAGATTCCCAGGGGGGCACTGAAGCTTTCTTT	CATSRDSQGGTEAFF
TRBD2	TRBV20-1	TRBJ2-7	-	TGCAGTGCTGGTAGCGGGAACGAGCAGTACTTC	CSAGSGNEQYF
TRBD1	TRBV28	TRBJ2-6	-	TGTGCCAGCAGTTCCGGGACAGGGGGCTCCGGGGCCAACGTCCTGACTTTC	CASSSGTGGSGANVLTF
TRBD2	TRBV2	TRBJ2-5	-	TGTGCCAGCAGTCGGGAGGATGGGGCCCAGTACTTC	CASSREDGAQYF
TRBD2	TRBV5-1	TRBJ2-2	-	TGCGCCAGCAGCCCGGGACTAGCGGGAGGGACCGGGGAGCTGTTTTTT	CASSPGLAGGTGELFF
TRBD2	TRBV18	TRBJ2-3	-	TGTGCCAGCTCCACCCGGCCAGCGGGGGGCGGGGGCACAGATACGCAGTATTTT	CASSTRPAGGGGTDTQYF